This TCR beta chain was retrieved from a study of response to subunit inactivated influenza vaccine. Findings and limits, study-wide: Authors suggested each seasonal influenza vaccination recruits few new T cells.

TCRdb called the RT-PCR reads again in MiXCR, with one record for every CDR3 protein. The sample carries 550,000 to 800,000 distinct CDR3 sequences, around 14% recorded once. Germline CDR1 is SGHRS and CDR2 is YFSETQ. The V end lost 4 bases, the J end lost 4 bases, and 21 bases lay between the germline ends. The CDR3 loop spans 17 amino acids. In regard to this clonotype: Its antigen is unknown.

This receptor was obtained from a man aged 50-59 years who received an inactivated influenza vaccine. The chain joins TRBV5-1 to TRBJ2-1; a weak D match, TRBD2 (6 bases). Specimen: PBMCs from blood, collected approximately 15 days before vaccination. The CDR3 here is CASSPASWYGRYNEQFF. In DNA form, the CDR3 reads TGCGCCAGCAGCCCCGCGTCGTGGTACGGGAGATACAATGAGCAGTTCTTC.